These 22 T cell receptor beta chains came from one sample sequenced in a study of blood T cell repertoires in COVID-19. TCRdb keeps only in-frame clones here, not all; method: immunoSEQ multiplex PCR. The sample records 200,000 or so clones, approximately 82% being singletons. Sequenced input: peripheral blood. These receptors were collected from a human donor in a cohort sampled during active COVID-19.

The chain links TRBV27 to TRBJ2-7, with TRBD2 as a possible D gene (6 bases). V was cut by 0 bases and J by 5 bases, with 11 bases left in between. CDR1 MNHEY and CDR2 SMNVEV come from the germline V gene (reference sequence). The CDR3 sequence is 14 residues long. The CDR3 is CASSLSRGFDEQYF. The CDR3 nucleotides read TGTGCCAGCAGTTTATCCCGGGGGTTCGACGAGCAGTACTTC.

The rearrangement joins TRBV18 to TRBJ1-2; weak D call: TRBD1 (5 bases). Germline assignment: CDR1 KGHSH and CDR2 LQKENI. The CDR3 extends over 14 amino acids. The V and J ends lost 4 bases and 1 base respectively, with 10 bases between them. CDR3 region: CASSRDRLNYGYTF. In nucleotides, the CDR3 is TGTGCCAGCTCACGCGACAGACTTAACTATGGCTACACCTTC. Complete variable domain (other parts from reference TRBV18 and TRBJ1-2): NAGVMQNPRHLVRRRGQEARLRCSPMKGHSHVYWYRQLPEEGLKFMVYLQKENIIDESGMPKERFSAEFPKEGPSILRIQQVVRGDSAAYFCASSRDRLNYGYTFGSGTRLTVV.

V and J are TRBV6-6 and TRBJ2-5; maybe TRBD1 (6 bases). CDR1 and CDR2 from the germline V gene are MNHNY and SVGAGI (reference sequence). Trimming pared 6 bases from V and 5 bases from J, leaving 16 bases between. This CDR3 spans 14 amino acids. The CDR3 region has the DNA TGTGCCAGCAGACTACAGGGATCTGGGGAGACCCAGTACTTC. Protein product: CASRLQGSGETQYF.

There are many counts of this clone. The chain couples TRBV7-2 to TRBJ2-1; D is unclear. CDR1 is SGHTA and CDR2 is FQGNSA in the germline V gene. This CDR3 is built from 12 residues. Trimming stripped 2 bases from V and 9 bases from J, with 8 bases between. The CDR3: CASSLSQTEQFF. CDR3 DNA: TGTGCCAGCAGCTTATCACAGACTGAGCAGTTCTTC.

This clone was counted ten times or more. The CDR3 protein is CAVRGAGWTEAFF. The CDR3 DNA reads as TGTGCCGTTCGGGGGGCAGGGTGGACTGAAGCTTTCTTT. The rearrangement uses TRBV6-5 and TRBJ1-1; weak D call: TRBD1 (6 bases). The CDR3 has 13 amino acids. Germline-derived CDR1 and CDR2 are MNHEY and SVGAGI. V shed 11 bases and J shed 5 bases, with 18 bases lying between them.

The chain joins TRBV19 to TRBJ1-2, with D perhaps matching TRBD1 (6 bases). The CDR3 has 17 residues. V dropped 4 bases and J dropped 0 bases, with 18 bases sitting between them. The germline gives CDR1 LNHDA, CDR2 SQIVND (reference sequence). Here the CDR3 DNA reads TGTGCCAGTAGTACCCGGACGCTGGGGGCTCCTAACTATGGCTACACCTTC. This sequence encodes CASSTRTLGAPNYGYTF. The full variable domain, completed using reference TRBV19 and TRBJ1-2, is DGGITQSPKYLFRKEGQNVTLSCEQNLNHDAMYWYRQDPGQGLRLIYYSQIVNDFQKGDIAEGYSVSREKKESFPLTVTSAQKNPTAFYLCASSTRTLGAPNYGYTFGSGTRLTVV.

This rearrangement joins TRBV21-1 to TRBJ2-7; the table's D call TRBD2 went unverified against the DNA. TRBV21-1 is a pseudogene segment. This CDR3 contains 13 residues. The CDR3 region is CASSKARDYEQYF. CDR3 sequence (DNA): TGTGCCAGCAGCAAAGCGCGAGACTACGAGCAGTACTTC.

The rearrangement links TRBV28 to TRBJ2-1; 7 nucleotides line up with TRBD1. The CDR3 totals 14 residues. In germline, CDR1 is MDHEN, CDR2 SYDVKM. The J segment lost 5 bases and the V segment lost 3 bases, leaving 4 bases of the junction unmatched. The CDR3 protein is CASSFYRGDNEQFF. The CDR3 DNA follows: TGTGCCAGCAGTTTTTACAGGGGTGACAATGAGCAGTTCTTC.

The V call is TRBV4-1, the J call TRBJ1-3, with D possibly being TRBD1 (5 bases). This CDR3 is 17 amino acids long. The germline V and J ends were trimmed by 1 base and 1 base, with 14 bases remaining between them. Germline CDR1 reads MGHRA; CDR2 reads YSYEKL. DNA of the CDR3: TGCGCCAGCAGCCAAGTTCGCACCAGGGTATCTGGAAACACCATATATTTT. Protein sequence: CASSQVRTRVSGNTIYF.

This clone has just a few counts. The V gene is TRBV6-6, the J gene TRBJ2-2, with TRBD2 identical over 7 bases. This CDR3 region has 15 residues. The germline CDR1 and CDR2 sequences are MNHNY and SVGAGI (reference sequence). The V segment lost 6 bases and the J segment 4 bases; nucleotides outside the gene matches: 8. CDR3 in DNA: TGTGCCAGCAGGGGGTTGGGGGAGGGCACCGGGGAGCTGTTTTTT. Translating gives CASRGLGEGTGELFF.

The chain carries TRBV5-1 and TRBJ2-1, with 8 nucleotides matching TRBD1. The CDR3 extends over 13 amino acids. Trimming at V came to 4 bases and at J to 8 bases, leaving 5 bases not matched to a gene. Germline CDR1 SGHRS, CDR2 YFSETQ. The CDR3 sequence: CASSQDREDEQFF. In DNA, the CDR3 is TGCGCCAGCAGCCAGGACAGGGAGGATGAGCAGTTCTTC.

V and J are TRBV13 and TRBJ2-7, with a possible D match to TRBD2 (6 bases). The length of the CDR3 is 17 residues. V lost 1 base, J lost 0 bases, and 16 bases lay in between. Germline CDR1 PRHDT, CDR2 FYEKMQ (reference sequence). In DNA, the CDR3 is TGTGCCAGCAGCTTAGCGGGGAGGCGGGACCTCTCCTACGAGCAGTACTTC. Residues: CASSLAGRRDLSYEQYF.

The chain links TRBV5-6 to TRBJ1-2; tentative D call: TRBD1 (5 bases). This CDR3 is built from 13 residues. The ends were cut back, 2 bases at V and 2 bases at J, with 7 bases in the middle. The germline CDR1 and CDR2 sequences are SGHDT and YYEEEE. The CDR3, as DNA: TGTGCCAGCAGCTTCCGGGGGAACTATGGCTACACCTTC. The encoded protein is CASSFRGNYGYTF.

The chain uses TRBV5-5 and TRBJ2-5; 9 bases align to TRBD1. V trimming: 4 bases; J trimming: 5 bases; junction bases outside the gene matches: 6. Germline lookup yields CDR1 SGHKS and CDR2 YYEKEE (reference sequence). This CDR3 spans 14 amino acids. The CDR3 DNA reads TGTGCCAGCAGCGTAATCGGGACAGGGGAGACCCAGTACTTC. It yields the protein CASSVIGTGETQYF. The variable domain in full, completed from reference TRBV5-5 and TRBJ2-5, reads DAGVTQSPTHLIKTRGQQVTLRCSPISGHKSVSWYQQVLGQGPQFIFQYYEKEERGRGNFPDRFSARQFPNYSSELNVNALLLGDSALYLCASSVIGTGETQYFGPGTRLLVL.

This clone was picked up one time. The chain joins TRBV6-6 to TRBJ1-1; D is unclear. The V and J ends lost 6 bases and 5 bases respectively, with 13 bases between them. Per germline, CDR1 MNHNY and CDR2 SVGAGI (reference sequence). The CDR3 has 13 residues. The DNA of the CDR3 is TGTGCCAGCAGCCCACGGGGAGGAACTGAAGCTTTCTTT. Its translation: CASSPRGGTEAFF.

The count of this clone is one. The genes are TRBV6-5 and TRBJ2-5; D may be TRBD1 (5 bases). Germline V gene data show CDR1 as MNHEY and CDR2 as SVGAGI. This CDR3 is 15 amino acids long. V gave up 4 bases and J gave up 2 bases, with 14 bases separating them. This CDR3 reads CASSCPTDLQETQYF. CDR3 in DNA: TGTGCCAGCAGTTGCCCGACAGATTTGCAAGAGACCCAGTACTTC.

This rearrangement joins TRBV19 to TRBJ2-1, with TRBD1 identical over 9 bases. This CDR3 is 16 amino acids long. The germline V gene has CDR1 LNHDA and CDR2 SQIVND (reference sequence). The V gene end was trimmed by 8 bases and the J gene end by 2 bases; junction bases not matched to a gene: 10. CDR3 DNA: TGTGCCAGTTCAGACAGGGGGATTGTGACCTACAATGAGCAGTTCTTC. Translating it yields CASSDRGIVTYNEQFF.

J is TRBJ2-2 and V is TRBV10-2, with 8 bases fitting TRBD1. J gave up 7 bases and V 5 bases, and 6 bases lay outside the gene matches. Germline CDR1 is WSHSY and CDR2 is SAAADI. The CDR3 totals 14 residues. The CDR3 nucleotides read TGCGCCAGCAGTCGGCAGGGGGCAGACGGGGAGCTGTTTTTT. Translated: CASSRQGADGELFF.

This clone appeared a single time. J is TRBJ2-7 and V is TRBV18; 8 bases match TRBD2. This CDR3 is built from 16 residues. With V trimmed by 0 bases and J by 3 bases, 7 bases remained unmatched. In germline, CDR1 is KGHSH, CDR2 LQKENI. The CDR3 is CASSPPTSAPGYEQYF. The CDR3 DNA follows: TGTGCCAGCTCACCACCGACTAGCGCGCCGGGCTACGAGCAGTACTTC. Filled out from reference TRBV18 and TRBJ2-7, the complete variable domain reads NAGVMQNPRHLVRRRGQEARLRCSPMKGHSHVYWYRQLPEEGLKFMVYLQKENIIDESGMPKERFSAEFPKEGPSILRIQQVVRGDSAAYFCASSPPTSAPGYEQYFGPGTRLTVT.

The rearrangement uses TRBV5-1 and TRBJ2-3; 8 bases are shared with TRBD1. This CDR3 contains 15 residues. The ends lost 0 bases at V and 3 bases at J; junction bases unmatched: 3. Germline V gives CDR1 SGHRS, CDR2 YFSETQ. The CDR3 region has the DNA TGCGCCAGCAGCTTGGAGCAGGGGGCTACAGATACGCAGTATTTT. Encoded protein: CASSLEQGATDTQYF. Variable domain in full (rest from reference TRBV5-1 and TRBJ2-3): KAGVTQTPRYLIKTRGQQVTLSCSPISGHRSVSWYQQTPGQGLQFLFEYFSETQRNKGNFPGRFSGRQFSNSRSEMNVSTLELGDSALYLCASSLEQGATDTQYFGPGTRLTVL.

The chain combines TRBV28 with TRBJ2-3; D may be TRBD1 (5 bases). Trimming took off 6 bases at V and 4 bases at J, with 8 bases between the two ends. The germline CDR1 and CDR2 sequences are MDHEN and SYDVKM. The CDR3 is 12 residues long. The CDR3 coding sequence is TGTGCCAGCAGAGGGGTCGCAGATACGCAGTATTTT. This sequence encodes CASRGVADTQYF.

The chain recombines TRBV7-2 with TRBJ1-6; 8 positions agree with TRBD1. The CDR3 sequence is 17 residues long. V gave up 5 bases and J gave up 4 bases; unmatched junction bases: 10. Germline V gene data show CDR1 as SGHTA and CDR2 as FQGNSA. In nucleotides, the CDR3 is TGTGCCAGCAGCCGCAGAGGGACAGGCACTTATAATTCACCCCTCCACTTT. Its protein product is CASSRRGTGTYNSPLHF.